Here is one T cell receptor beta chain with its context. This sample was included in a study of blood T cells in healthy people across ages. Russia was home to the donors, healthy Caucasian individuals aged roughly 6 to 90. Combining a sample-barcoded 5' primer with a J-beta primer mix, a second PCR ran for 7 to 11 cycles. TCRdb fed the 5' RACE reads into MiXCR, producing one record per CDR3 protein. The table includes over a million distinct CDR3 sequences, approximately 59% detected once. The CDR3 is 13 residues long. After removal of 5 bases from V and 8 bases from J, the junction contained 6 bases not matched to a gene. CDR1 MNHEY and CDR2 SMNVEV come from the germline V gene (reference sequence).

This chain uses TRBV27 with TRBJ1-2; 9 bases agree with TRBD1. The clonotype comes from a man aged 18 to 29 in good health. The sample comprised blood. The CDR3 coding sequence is TGTGCCAGCAGTAACAGGGGGCGGGAAGGCTACACCTTC. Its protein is CASSNRGREGYTF.